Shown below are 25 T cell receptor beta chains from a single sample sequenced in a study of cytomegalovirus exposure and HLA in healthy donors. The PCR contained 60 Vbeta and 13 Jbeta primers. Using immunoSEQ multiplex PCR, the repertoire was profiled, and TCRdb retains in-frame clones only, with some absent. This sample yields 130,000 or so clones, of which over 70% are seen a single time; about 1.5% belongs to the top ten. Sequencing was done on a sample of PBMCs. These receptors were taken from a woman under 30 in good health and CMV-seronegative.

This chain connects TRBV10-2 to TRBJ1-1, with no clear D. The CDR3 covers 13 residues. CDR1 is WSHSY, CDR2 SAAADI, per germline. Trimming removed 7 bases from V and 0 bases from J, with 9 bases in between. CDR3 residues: CASKVGVNTEAFF. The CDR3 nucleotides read TGCGCCAGCAAAGTGGGAGTGAACACTGAAGCTTTCTTT.

CDR3: CASRSTSGSGDTQYF. The CDR3 DNA reads TGTGCCAGCAGGTCTACTAGCGGGAGTGGAGATACGCAGTATTTT. The rearrangement joins TRBV7-9 to TRBJ2-3, with 11 bases fitting TRBD2. The CDR3 is 15 amino acids. Germline CDR1 reads SEHNR; CDR2 reads FQNEAQ (reference sequence). V shed 6 bases, J shed 5 bases, and the junction held 7 bases outside the gene matches.

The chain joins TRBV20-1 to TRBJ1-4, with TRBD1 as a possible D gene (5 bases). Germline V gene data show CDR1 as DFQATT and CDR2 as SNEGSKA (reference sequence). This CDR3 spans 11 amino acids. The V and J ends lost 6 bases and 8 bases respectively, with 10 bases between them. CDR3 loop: CSAGRGEKLFF. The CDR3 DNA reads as TGCAGTGCCGGCCGGGGGGAAAAACTGTTTTTT.

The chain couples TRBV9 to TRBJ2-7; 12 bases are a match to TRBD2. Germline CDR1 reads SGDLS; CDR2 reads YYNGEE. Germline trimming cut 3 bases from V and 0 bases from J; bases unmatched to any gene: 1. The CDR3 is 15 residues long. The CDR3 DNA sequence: TGTGCCAGCAGCGCGACTAGCGGGAGCTCCTACGAGCAGTACTTC. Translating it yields CASSATSGSSYEQYF.

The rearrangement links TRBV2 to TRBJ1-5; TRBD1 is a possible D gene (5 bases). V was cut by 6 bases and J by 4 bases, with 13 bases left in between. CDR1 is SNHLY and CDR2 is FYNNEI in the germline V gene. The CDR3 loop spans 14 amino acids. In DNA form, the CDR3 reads TGTGCCAGCAGCTGGATGACAGTTAATCAGCCCCAGCATTTT. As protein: CASSWMTVNQPQHF.

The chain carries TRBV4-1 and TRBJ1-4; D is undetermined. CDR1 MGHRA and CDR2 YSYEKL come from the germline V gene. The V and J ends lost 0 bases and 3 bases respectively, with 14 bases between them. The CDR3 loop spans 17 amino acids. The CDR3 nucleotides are TGCGCCAGCAGCCAAGATGGGAGCCGAGCCGCTAATGAAAAACTGTTTTTT. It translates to CASSQDGSRAANEKLFF.

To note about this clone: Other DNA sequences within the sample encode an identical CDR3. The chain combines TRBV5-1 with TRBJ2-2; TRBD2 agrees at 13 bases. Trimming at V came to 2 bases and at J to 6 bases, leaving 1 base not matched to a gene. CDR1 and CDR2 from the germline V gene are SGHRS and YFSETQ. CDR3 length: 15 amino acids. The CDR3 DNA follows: TGCGCCAGCAGCTTAGGACTAGCGGGAGCCGGGGAGCTGTTTTTT. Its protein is CASSLGLAGAGELFF.

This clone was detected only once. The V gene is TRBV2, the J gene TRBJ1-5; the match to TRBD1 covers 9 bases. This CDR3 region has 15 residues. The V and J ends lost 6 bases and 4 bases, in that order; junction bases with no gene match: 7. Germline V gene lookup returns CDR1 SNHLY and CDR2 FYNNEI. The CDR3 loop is CASRIQGARNQPQHF. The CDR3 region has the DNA TGTGCCAGCAGGATACAGGGGGCGAGAAATCAGCCCCAGCATTTT.

CDR3: CASSRQGAGTQYF. The CDR3 bases are TGTGCCAGCAGCCGACAGGGGGCTGGGACCCAGTACTTC. The chain joins TRBV14 to TRBJ2-5; 10 nucleotides match TRBD1. This CDR3 comprises 13 residues. The V gene's germline CDR1 is SGHDN and CDR2 FVKESK. The V gene end was trimmed by 4 bases and the J gene end by 7 bases; junction bases not matched to a gene: 3.

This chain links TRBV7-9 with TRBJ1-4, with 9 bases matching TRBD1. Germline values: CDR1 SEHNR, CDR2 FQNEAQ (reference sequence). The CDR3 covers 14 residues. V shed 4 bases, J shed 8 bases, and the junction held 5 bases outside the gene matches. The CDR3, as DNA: TGTGCCAGCAGCTCCCGGACAGGGGCGGAAAAACTGTTTTTT. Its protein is CASSSRTGAEKLFF.

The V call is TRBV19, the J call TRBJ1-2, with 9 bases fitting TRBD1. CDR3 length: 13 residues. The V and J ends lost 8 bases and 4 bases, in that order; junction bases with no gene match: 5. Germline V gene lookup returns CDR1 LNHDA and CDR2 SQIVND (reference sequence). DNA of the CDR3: TGTGCCAGTGGGACAGGGCCGGGCTATGGCTACACCTTC. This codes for CASGTGPGYGYTF.

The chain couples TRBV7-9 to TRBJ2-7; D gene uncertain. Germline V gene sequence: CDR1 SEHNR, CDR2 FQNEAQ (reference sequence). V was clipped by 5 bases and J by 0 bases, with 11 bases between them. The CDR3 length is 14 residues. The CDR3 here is CASSREVSSYEQYF. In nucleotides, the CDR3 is TGTGCCAGCAGCCGCGAGGTTAGCTCCTACGAGCAGTACTTC. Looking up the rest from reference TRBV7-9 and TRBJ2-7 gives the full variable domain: DTGVSQNPRHKITKRGQNVTFRCDPISEHNRLYWYRQTLGQGPEFLTYFQNEAQLEKSRLLSDRFSAERPKGSFSTLEIQRTEQGDSAMYLCASSREVSSYEQYFGPGTRLTVT.

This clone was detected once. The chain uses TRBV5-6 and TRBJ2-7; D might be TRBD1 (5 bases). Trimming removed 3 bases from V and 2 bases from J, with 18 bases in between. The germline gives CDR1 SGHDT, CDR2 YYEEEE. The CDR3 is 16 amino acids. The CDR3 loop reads CASSSPTAPYPYEQYF. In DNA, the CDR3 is TGTGCCAGCAGCTCCCCGACAGCCCCTTACCCCTACGAGCAGTACTTC.

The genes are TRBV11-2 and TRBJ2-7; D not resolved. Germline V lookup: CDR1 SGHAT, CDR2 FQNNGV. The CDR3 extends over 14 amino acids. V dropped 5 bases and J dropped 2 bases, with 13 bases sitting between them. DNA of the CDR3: TGTGCCAGCAGCCCCGCTGCCAGCGCCTACGAGCAGTACTTC. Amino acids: CASSPAASAYEQYF.

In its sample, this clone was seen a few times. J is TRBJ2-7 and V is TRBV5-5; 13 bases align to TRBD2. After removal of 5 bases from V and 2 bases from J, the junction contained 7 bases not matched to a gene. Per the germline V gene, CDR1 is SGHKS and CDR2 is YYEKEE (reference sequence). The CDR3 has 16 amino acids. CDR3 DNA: TGTGCCAGCAGTTTCTCCGGGACTAGCGGGACCTACGAGCAGTACTTC. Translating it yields CASSFSGTSGTYEQYF.

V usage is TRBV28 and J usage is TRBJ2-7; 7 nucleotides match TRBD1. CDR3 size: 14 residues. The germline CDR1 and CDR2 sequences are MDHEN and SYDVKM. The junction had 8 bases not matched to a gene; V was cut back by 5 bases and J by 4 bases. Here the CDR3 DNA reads TGTGCCAGCAGTAAACCGGGACAGACATACGAGCAGTACTTC. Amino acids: CASSKPGQTYEQYF. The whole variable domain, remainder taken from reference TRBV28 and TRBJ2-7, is DVKVTQSSRYLVKRTGEKVFLECVQDMDHENMFWYRQDPGLGLRLIYFSYDVKMKEKGDIPEGYSVSREKKERFSLILESASTNQTSMYLCASSKPGQTYEQYFGPGTRLTVT.

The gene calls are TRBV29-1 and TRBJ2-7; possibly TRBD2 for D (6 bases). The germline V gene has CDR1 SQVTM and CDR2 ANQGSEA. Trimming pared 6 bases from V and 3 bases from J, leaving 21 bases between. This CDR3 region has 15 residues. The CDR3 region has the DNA TGCAGCGTCCGTAAGGGTGGGAGGAGGGACTACGAGCAGTACTTC. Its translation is CSVRKGGRRDYEQYF.

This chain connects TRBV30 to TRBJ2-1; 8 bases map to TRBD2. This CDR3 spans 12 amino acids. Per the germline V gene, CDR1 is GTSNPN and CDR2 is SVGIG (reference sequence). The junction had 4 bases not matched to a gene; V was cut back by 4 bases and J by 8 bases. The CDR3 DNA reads TGTGCCTGGAACGACGGGGGGGATGAGCAGTTCTTC. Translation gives CAWNDGGDEQFF.

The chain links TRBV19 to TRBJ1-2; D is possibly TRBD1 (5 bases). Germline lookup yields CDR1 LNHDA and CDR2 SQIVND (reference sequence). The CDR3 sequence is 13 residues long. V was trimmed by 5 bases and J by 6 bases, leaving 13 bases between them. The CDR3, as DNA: TGTGCCAGTAGTCCGACGGGGGAGGATGGCTACACCTTC. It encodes CASSPTGEDGYTF.

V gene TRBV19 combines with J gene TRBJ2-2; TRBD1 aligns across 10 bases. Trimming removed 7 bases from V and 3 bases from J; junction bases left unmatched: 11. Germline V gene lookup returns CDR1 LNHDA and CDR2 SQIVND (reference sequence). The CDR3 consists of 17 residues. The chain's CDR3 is CASTLTGGGRDTGELFF. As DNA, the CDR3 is TGTGCCAGTACCTTGACAGGGGGCGGTAGGGACACCGGGGAGCTGTTTTTT.

The CDR3 bases are TGTGCCAGTAGTGAGAGGGGGCGTTTCGAAAAACTGTTTTTT. Amino acid sequence: CASSERGRFEKLFF. The chain has TRBV19 and TRBJ1-4; TRBD1 matches at 7 bases. The trim removed 5 bases at V and 8 bases at J, leaving 8 bases unmatched. The CDR3 contains 14 residues. The germline V gene encodes CDR1 LNHDA and CDR2 SQIVND (reference sequence).

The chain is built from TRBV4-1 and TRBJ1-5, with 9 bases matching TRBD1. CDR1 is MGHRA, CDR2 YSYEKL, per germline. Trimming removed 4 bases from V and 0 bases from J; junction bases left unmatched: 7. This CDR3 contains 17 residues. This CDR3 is CASSPTGGDYSNQPQHF. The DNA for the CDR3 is TGCGCCAGCAGCCCGACAGGGGGTGATTATAGCAATCAGCCCCAGCATTTT.

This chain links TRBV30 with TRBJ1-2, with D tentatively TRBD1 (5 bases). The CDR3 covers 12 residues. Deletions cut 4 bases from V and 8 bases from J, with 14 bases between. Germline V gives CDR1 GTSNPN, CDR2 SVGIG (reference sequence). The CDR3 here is CAWTLRGHGYTF. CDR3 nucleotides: TGTGCCTGGACCCTACGAGGACACGGCTACACCTTC.

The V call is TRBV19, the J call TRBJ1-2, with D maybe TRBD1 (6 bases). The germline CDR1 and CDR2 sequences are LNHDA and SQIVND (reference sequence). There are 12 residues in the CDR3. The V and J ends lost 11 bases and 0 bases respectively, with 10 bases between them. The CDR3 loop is CAGGGANYGYTF. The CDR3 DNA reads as TGTGCCGGGGGGGGCGCTAACTATGGCTACACCTTC. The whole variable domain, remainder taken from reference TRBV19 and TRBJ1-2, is DGGITQSPKYLFRKEGQNVTLSCEQNLNHDAMYWYRQDPGQGLRLIYYSQIVNDFQKGDIAEGYSVSREKKESFPLTVTSAQKNPTAFYLCAGGGANYGYTFGSGTRLTVV.

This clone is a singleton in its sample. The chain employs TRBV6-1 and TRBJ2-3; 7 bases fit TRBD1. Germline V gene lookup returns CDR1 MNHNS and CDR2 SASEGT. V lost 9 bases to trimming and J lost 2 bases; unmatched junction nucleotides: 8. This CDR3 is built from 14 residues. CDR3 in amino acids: CASRRDSLTDTQYF. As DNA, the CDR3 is TGTGCCAGTCGTAGGGACAGCCTCACAGATACGCAGTATTTT.